Listed below are T cell receptor beta chains from one sample, sequenced in a study of blood T cell repertoires in COVID-19. Sequencing used immunoSEQ multiplex PCR; TCRdb keeps in-frame clones, though not all of them. The sample shows roughly 140,000 clones, about 77% of them seen only once. Sequencing input: peripheral blood. Receptors originate from a man aged 60 to 69 with acute or convalescent COVID-19. CDR3s include the opening cysteine and the closing phenylalanine or tryptophan. The order of the fields is V gene, J gene, D gene, clone size, CDR3 protein, CDR3 DNA. A D gene is named only where the DNA matches it firmly. Rows may omit the clone size; those that give it use once, few, many or a size class.

TRBV7-9	TRBJ1-2	TRBD1	NA	CASSLEGANGYTF	TGTGCCAGCAGCTTAGAGGGGGCGAATGGCTACACCTTC
TRBV28	TRBJ1-5	NA	NA	CASSLEYSNQPQHF	TGTGCCAGCAGTTTAGAGTATAGCAATCAGCCCCAGCATTTT
TRBV27	TRBJ2-2	TRBD1	few	CASSLSTGVTGELFF	TGTGCCAGCAGTTTATCGACAGGGGTCACCGGGGAGCTGTTTTTT
TRBV19	TRBJ2-5	TRBD2	once	CASSTPLLAGGLETQYF	TGTGCCAGTAGTACCCCCCTACTAGCGGGAGGGTTGGAGACCCAGTACTTC
TRBV19	TRBJ1-5	NA	NA	CASSPDVRGQPQHF	TGTGCCAGTAGTCCCGACGTTAGGGGACAGCCCCAGCATTTT
TRBV7-9	TRBJ2-1	TRBD1	NA	CASTRPGTGDDEQFF	TGTGCCAGCACCAGACCCGGGACAGGGGATGATGAGCAGTTCTTC
TRBV10-1	TRBJ1-1	NA	NA	CASSESAGNTEAFF	TGCGCCAGCAGTGAGTCCGCGGGGAACACTGAAGCTTTCTTT
TRBV19	TRBJ1-5	TRBD1	NA	CASGWGQVRGNQPQHF	TGTGCCAGTGGTTGGGGACAGGTTAGAGGCAATCAGCCCCAGCATTTT
TRBV7-9	TRBJ2-6	NA	many	CASLGRAFGANVLTF	TGTGCCAGCTTGGGCAGGGCTTTTGGGGCCAACGTCCTGACTTTC
TRBV7-8	TRBJ2-7	NA	NA	CASSLVNYQRLSYEQYF	TGTGCCAGCAGCTTAGTGAACTACCAGAGGCTCTCCTACGAGCAGTACTTC
TRBV28	TRBJ1-2	NA	NA	CASSPSDRNYGYTF	TGTGCCAGCAGTCCCTCTGACAGGAACTATGGCTACACCTTC
TRBV29-1	TRBJ1-1	NA	NA	CSVESRGGSTEAFF	TGCAGCGTTGAGAGCCGGGGGGGAAGCACTGAAGCTTTCTTT
TRBV30	TRBJ2-7	NA	few	CACERRGYEQYF	TGTGCCTGCGAACGGAGAGGGTACGAGCAGTACTTC
TRBV2	TRBJ2-1	NA	NA	CASIGGLAGNEQFF	TGTGCCAGCATCGGGGGTCTAGCAGGCAATGAGCAGTTCTTC
TRBV3-1/TRBV3-2	TRBJ2-5	TRBD1	NA	CASSQPPQGVRETQYF	TGTGCCAGCAGCCAACCTCCACAGGGGGTAAGAGAGACCCAGTACTTC
TRBV7-6	TRBJ1-5	TRBD1	NA	CASSLRTGGGNQPQHF	TGTGCCAGCAGCTTAAGGACAGGGGGCGGCAATCAGCCCCAGCATTTT
TRBV6-4	TRBJ1-2	TRBD1	NA	CASSAGGAGYGYTF	TGTGCCAGCAGTGCAGGGGGCGCAGGCTATGGCTACACCTTC
TRBV19	TRBJ2-3	TRBD2	NA	CASSIRSGSKDTQYF	TGTGCCAGTAGTATTAGGAGCGGGAGTAAGGATACGCAGTATTTT
TRBV27	TRBJ1-6	NA	NA	CASSKEGARNSPLHF	TGTGCCAGCAGCAAGGAGGGCGCGAGGAATTCACCCCTCCACTTT
TRBV5-4	TRBJ1-1	TRBD1	NA	CASSGNRGGTEAFF	TGTGCCAGCAGCGGTAACAGGGGCGGAACTGAAGCTTTCTTT
TRBV11-2	TRBJ2-3	NA	NA	CASSLRWTFSSTDTQYF	TGTGCCAGCAGCCTTAGGTGGACTTTTTCTAGCACAGATACGCAGTATTTT
TRBV20-1	TRBJ2-1	TRBD2	NA	CSASFSGSVDEQFF	TGCAGTGCTAGTTTTAGCGGGAGTGTGGATGAGCAGTTCTTC
TRBV19	TRBJ2-5	NA	NA	CASSRRVSRGETQYF	TGTGCCAGTAGCCGGCGGGTTTCTAGGGGGGAGACCCAGTACTTC
TRBV7-2	TRBJ2-7	NA	NA	CASSLVFGGAEQYF	TGTGCCAGCAGCTTAGTATTCGGAGGTGCCGAGCAGTACTTC
TRBV29-1	TRBJ1-4	TRBD1	NA	CSARQGTGEKLFF	TGCAGCGCAAGACAGGGGACAGGGGAAAAACTGTTTTTT
TRBV3-1/TRBV3-2	TRBJ2-4	NA	NA	CAFGGQTRNIQYF	TGTGCCTTCGGGGGACAGACACGAAACATTCAGTACTTC
TRBV6-5	TRBJ1-2	TRBD1	NA	CASRRQGYYGYTF	TGTGCCAGCAGGAGACAGGGGTACTATGGCTACACCTTC
TRBV6-2/TRBV6-3	TRBJ1-1	NA	few	CASSFMRTEAFF	TGTGCCAGCAGTTTTATGAGGACTGAAGCTTTCTTT
TRBV4-1	TRBJ1-5	NA	NA	CASSPPGNQPQHF	TGCGCCAGCAGCCCTCCAGGGAATCAGCCCCAGCATTTT
TRBV6-1	TRBJ2-2	TRBD1	NA	CASSDTGVTNTGELFF	TGTGCCAGCAGTGACACAGGGGTAACGAACACCGGGGAGCTGTTTTTT
TRBV24-1	TRBJ2-1	NA	NA	CATSDPEESSYNEQFF	TGTGCCACCAGTGATCCAGAAGAAAGCTCCTACAATGAGCAGTTCTTC
TRBV5-4	TRBJ2-3	NA	few	CASSFQGRGNTQYF	TGTGCCAGCAGCTTTCAGGGGAGGGGGAATACGCAGTATTTT
TRBV4-2	TRBJ2-2	TRBD2	medium-sized	CASSQGLREATGELFF	TGTGCCAGCAGCCAAGGGTTGCGGGAGGCCACCGGGGAGCTGTTTTTT
TRBV7-3	TRBJ2-7	TRBD1	NA	CASSLGTGPYEQYF	TGTGCCAGCAGCTTAGGGACAGGCCCCTACGAGCAGTACTTC
TRBV11-3	TRBJ2-5	NA	few	CASSLGETQYF	TGTGCCAGCAGCCTCGGAGAGACCCAGTACTTC
TRBV15	TRBJ2-7	NA	NA	CATSRGSGVGSSYEQYF	TGTGCCACCAGCAGAGGCTCAGGGGTAGGGAGCTCCTACGAGCAGTACTTC
TRBV9	TRBJ2-1	NA	few	CASSVGASSSYNEQFF	TGTGCCAGCAGCGTAGGCGCCTCGAGCTCCTACAATGAGCAGTTCTTC
TRBV7-9	TRBJ2-2	NA	few	CASRQGNTGELFF	TGTGCCAGCCGCCAGGGGAACACCGGGGAGCTGTTTTTT
TRBV27	TRBJ2-7	TRBD2	NA	CASSLGGLPPYEQYF	TGTGCCAGCAGTTTAGGGGGACTACCACCCTACGAGCAGTACTTC
TRBV7-3	TRBJ2-7	TRBD2	once	CASSLTGASGRYEQYF	TGTGCCAGCAGCTTAACAGGCGCTAGCGGGAGATACGAGCAGTACTTC
TRBV19	TRBJ1-1	NA	NA	CASRRQNTEAFF	TGTGCCAGTAGAAGACAGAACACTGAAGCTTTCTTT
TRBV5-1	TRBJ2-6	TRBD1	NA	CASSLEGAGGANVLTF	TGCGCCAGCAGCTTGGAGGGGGCTGGTGGGGCCAACGTCCTGACTTTC
TRBV7-2	TRBJ2-3	TRBD2	NA	CASRWRLAGTTDTQYF	TGTGCCAGCCGTTGGCGACTAGCGGGGACCACAGATACGCAGTATTTT
TRBV4-2	TRBJ2-3	TRBD1	NA	CASSLRDRDTDTQYF	TGTGCCAGCAGCCTAAGGGACAGAGACACAGATACGCAGTATTTT
TRBV4-2	TRBJ2-5	TRBD2	few	CASSQEKREGHETQYF	TGTGCCAGCAGCCAAGAAAAGCGGGAGGGCCACGAGACCCAGTACTTC
TRBV5-1	TRBJ2-1	TRBD2	NA	CASSAGVSVAGPLWFF	TGCGCCAGCAGCGCGGGAGTGTCGGTAGCGGGCCCCTTATGGTTCTTC
TRBV4-2	TRBJ1-1	NA	NA	CASSQRTIGTEAFF	TGTGCCAGCAGCCAAAGGACAATCGGAACTGAAGCTTTCTTT
TRBV7-2	TRBJ2-5	TRBD2	NA	CASSGRTSGVQETQYF	TGTGCCAGCAGCGGCAGGACTAGCGGGGTTCAAGAGACCCAGTACTTC
TRBV5-1	TRBJ2-3	NA	NA	CASSEQDTQYF	TGCGCCAGCAGCGAACAGGATACGCAGTATTTT
TRBV27	TRBJ2-3	NA	NA	CASSLNRATDTQYF	TGTGCCAGCAGTTTGAACAGGGCCACAGATACGCAGTATTTT
TRBV12-1	TRBJ2-3	NA	NA	CAKRGAGGPADTQYF	TGTGCCAAACGAGGGGCGGGAGGGCCAGCAGATACGCAGTATTTT
TRBV28	TRBJ2-4	TRBD2	NA	CASSTGTSGSKVQYF	TGTGCCAGCAGCACGGGGACTAGCGGGAGTAAGGTTCAGTACTTC
TRBV21-1	TRBJ2-2	NA	NA	CASSIPGQGNTGELFF	TGTGCCAGCAGCATCCCGGGACAGGGAAACACCGGGGAGCTGTTTTTT
TRBV10-2	TRBJ1-2	NA	NA	CASSESFSGYYGYTF	TGCGCCAGCAGTGAGTCGTTTTCGGGGTACTATGGCTACACCTTC